This section outlines one T cell receptor (beta chain) sequence together with its context. Trimming removed 2 bases from V and 7 bases from J, with 9 bases in between. Germline assignment: CDR1 MNHNS and CDR2 SASEGT. The CDR3 consists of 13 residues. This specimen comes from a study of OX40 agonist ivuxolimab in advanced cancers. Whole-study context: At 82.7% male, the cohort had a mean age of approximately 60 years, ranging from roughly 20 to 90.

Here immunoSEQ multiplex PCR was the method, and the copy in TCRdb shows in-frame clones only, minus some. In the table there are tens of thousands of clones, approximately 92% of which are singletons. Sequencing was performed on CD4+ or CD8+ T cells sorted from blood, taken in a trial of the OX40 agonist ivuxolimab. The chain couples TRBV6-1 to TRBJ2-1, with D possibly being TRBD1 or TRBD2 (7 bases each). This receptor was obtained from an adult with an advanced solid tumor such as melanoma, head and neck, liver or kidney cancer. The CDR3 sequence: CASSEQGGNEQFF. CDR3 nucleotide sequence: TGTGCCAGCAGTGAACAGGGGGGGAATGAGCAGTTCTTC.